One and the same sample provided the 3 T cell receptor beta chains below, sequenced in a study of vaccination effects on CD4 cells after COVID-19. The repertoire was sequenced with immunoSEQ multiplex PCR; TCRdb's copy has only in-frame clones and lacks some. This sample has about 71,000 clones, with about four fifths found just once. After expansion with viral peptide pools in the ViraFEST assay, antigen-specific CD4+ T cells were sequenced. Culturing for around eleven days preceded CD4+ T cell isolation. Neither prior SARS-CoV-2 infection nor positive nucleocapsid antibodies were present in the vaccine recipients. Their antigen targets remain unknown. The specimen comprised CD4+ T cells from PBMCs cultured with SARS-CoV-2 spike peptides, sampled before COVID-19 vaccination. These receptors originate from a human donor who received a COVID-19 vaccine.

CDR3 in DNA: TGTGCCTCCCAGCGTAAGGGGCCGTCCTATGGCTACACCTTC. This translates into CASQRKGPSYGYTF. The V and J genes are TRBV5-4 and TRBJ1-2; D possibly corresponds to TRBD1 (5 bases). CDR3 length: 14 amino acids. The germline CDR1 and CDR2 sequences are SGHNT and YYREEE (reference sequence). Deletions cut 10 bases from V and 4 bases from J, with 20 bases between.

V gene TRBV5-1 combines with J gene TRBJ1-2, with 7 bases matching TRBD1. The V gene end was trimmed by 0 bases and the J gene end by 0 bases; junction bases not matched to a gene: 5. Per germline, CDR1 SGHRS and CDR2 YFSETQ. CDR3 size: 16 residues. CDR3 region: CASSLDQGDANYGYTF. The CDR3, as DNA: TGCGCCAGCAGCTTGGATCAGGGGGACGCTAACTATGGCTACACCTTC.

This clone occurred a few times. The chain employs TRBV14 and TRBJ2-1; tentatively, D is TRBD2 (5 bases). Looked up from germline, CDR1 is SGHDN and CDR2 is FVKESK. The CDR3 is 15 residues long. The V end was cut by 2 bases, the J end by 1 base, with 9 bases between. CDR3 in DNA: TGTGCCAGCAGCCAAATGGGCGGGTCCTACAATGAGCAGTTCTTC. Translated, it gives CASSQMGGSYNEQFF. The whole variable domain, remainder taken from reference TRBV14 and TRBJ2-1, is EAGVTQFPSHSVIEKGQTVTLRCDPISGHDNLYWYRRVMGKEIKFLLHFVKESKQDESGMPNNRFLAERTGGTYSTLKVQPAELEDSGVYFCASSQMGGSYNEQFFGPGTRLTVL.